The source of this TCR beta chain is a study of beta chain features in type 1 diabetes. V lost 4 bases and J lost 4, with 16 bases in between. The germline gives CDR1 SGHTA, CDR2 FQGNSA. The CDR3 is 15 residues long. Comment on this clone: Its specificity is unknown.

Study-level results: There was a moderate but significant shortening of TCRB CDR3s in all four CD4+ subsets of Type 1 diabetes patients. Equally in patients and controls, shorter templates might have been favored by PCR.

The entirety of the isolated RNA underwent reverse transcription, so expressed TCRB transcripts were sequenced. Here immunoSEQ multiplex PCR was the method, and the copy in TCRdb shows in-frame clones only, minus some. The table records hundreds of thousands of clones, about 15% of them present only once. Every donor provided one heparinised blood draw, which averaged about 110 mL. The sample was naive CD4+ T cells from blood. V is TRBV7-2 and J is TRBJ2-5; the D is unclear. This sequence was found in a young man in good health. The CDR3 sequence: CASSSRTSFRETQYF. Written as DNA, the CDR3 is TGTGCCAGCAGCTCTCGGACCTCCTTCCGAGAGACCCAGTACTTC.